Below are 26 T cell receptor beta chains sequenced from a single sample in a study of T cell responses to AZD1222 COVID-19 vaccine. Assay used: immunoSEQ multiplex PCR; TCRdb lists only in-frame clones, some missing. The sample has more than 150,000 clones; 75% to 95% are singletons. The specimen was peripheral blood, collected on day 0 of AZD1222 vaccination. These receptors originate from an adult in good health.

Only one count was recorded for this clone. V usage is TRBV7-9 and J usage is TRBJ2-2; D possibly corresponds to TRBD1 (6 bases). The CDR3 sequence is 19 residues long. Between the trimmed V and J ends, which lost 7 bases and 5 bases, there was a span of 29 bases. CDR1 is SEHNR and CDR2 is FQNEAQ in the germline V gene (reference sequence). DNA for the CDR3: TGTGCCAGCACCAAAGAAAAAGACAGGCCTGTTGAGGGGACCGGGGAGCTGTTTTTT. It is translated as CASTKEKDRPVEGTGELFF.

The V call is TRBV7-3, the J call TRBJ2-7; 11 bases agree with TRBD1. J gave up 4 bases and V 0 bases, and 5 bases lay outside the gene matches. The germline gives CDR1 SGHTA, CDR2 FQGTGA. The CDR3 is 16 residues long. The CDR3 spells CASSLTGTGGGYEQYF. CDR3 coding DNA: TGTGCCAGCAGCTTAACGGGGACAGGGGGTGGTTACGAGCAGTACTTC.

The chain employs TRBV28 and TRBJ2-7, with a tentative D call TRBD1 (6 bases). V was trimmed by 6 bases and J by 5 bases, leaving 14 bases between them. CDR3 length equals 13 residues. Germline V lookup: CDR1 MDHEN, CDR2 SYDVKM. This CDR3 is CASRKQGIHEQYF. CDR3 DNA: TGTGCCAGCAGAAAACAGGGTATCCACGAGCAGTACTTC.

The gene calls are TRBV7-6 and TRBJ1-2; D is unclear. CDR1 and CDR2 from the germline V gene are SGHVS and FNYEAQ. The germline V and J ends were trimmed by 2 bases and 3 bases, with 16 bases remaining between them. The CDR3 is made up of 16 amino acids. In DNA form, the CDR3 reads TGTGCCAGCAGCTTACATCCGGGTGGGTTAGACTATGGCTACACCTTC. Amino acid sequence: CASSLHPGGLDYGYTF.

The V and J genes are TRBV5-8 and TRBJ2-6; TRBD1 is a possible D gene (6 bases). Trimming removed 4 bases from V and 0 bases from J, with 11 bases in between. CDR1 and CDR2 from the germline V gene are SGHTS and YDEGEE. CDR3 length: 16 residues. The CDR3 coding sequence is TGTGCCAGCAGCACTGGACAGCACTCTGGGGCCAACGTCCTGACTTTC. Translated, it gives CASSTGQHSGANVLTF.

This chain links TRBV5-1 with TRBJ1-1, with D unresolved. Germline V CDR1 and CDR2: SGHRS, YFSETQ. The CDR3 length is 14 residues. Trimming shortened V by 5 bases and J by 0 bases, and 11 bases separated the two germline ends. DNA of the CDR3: TGCGCCAGCAGGTCGAGTACTCTGAACACTGAAGCTTTCTTT. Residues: CASRSSTLNTEAFF.

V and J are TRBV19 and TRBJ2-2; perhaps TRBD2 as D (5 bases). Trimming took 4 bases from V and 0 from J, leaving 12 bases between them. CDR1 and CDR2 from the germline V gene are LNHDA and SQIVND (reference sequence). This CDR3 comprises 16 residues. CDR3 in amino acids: CASSTGSWPNTGELFF. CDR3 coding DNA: TGTGCCAGTAGTACGGGGTCGTGGCCGAACACCGGGGAGCTGTTTTTT.

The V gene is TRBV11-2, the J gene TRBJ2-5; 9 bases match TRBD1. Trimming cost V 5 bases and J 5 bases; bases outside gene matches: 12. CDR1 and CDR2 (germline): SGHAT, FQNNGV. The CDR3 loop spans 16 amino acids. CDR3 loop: CASSQGDRAVGETQYF. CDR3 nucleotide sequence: TGTGCCAGCAGCCAAGGGGACAGGGCGGTTGGGGAGACCCAGTACTTC.

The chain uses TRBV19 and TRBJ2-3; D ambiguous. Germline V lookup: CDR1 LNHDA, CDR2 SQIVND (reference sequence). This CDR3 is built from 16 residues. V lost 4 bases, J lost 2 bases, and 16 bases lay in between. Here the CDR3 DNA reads TGTGCCAGTAGTAACCCCCTCTTATGGGACACAGATACGCAGTATTTT. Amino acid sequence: CASSNPLLWDTDTQYF.

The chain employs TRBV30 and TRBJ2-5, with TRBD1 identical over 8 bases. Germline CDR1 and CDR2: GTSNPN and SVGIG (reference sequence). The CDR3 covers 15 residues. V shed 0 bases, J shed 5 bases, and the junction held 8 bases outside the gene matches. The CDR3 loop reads CAWSVLQGAGETQYF. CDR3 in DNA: TGTGCCTGGAGTGTACTCCAGGGGGCCGGGGAGACCCAGTACTTC.

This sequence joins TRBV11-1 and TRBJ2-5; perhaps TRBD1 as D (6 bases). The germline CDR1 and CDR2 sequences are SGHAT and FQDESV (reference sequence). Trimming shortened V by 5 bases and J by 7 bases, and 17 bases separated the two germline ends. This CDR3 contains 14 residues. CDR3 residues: CASSLGQLMVTQYF. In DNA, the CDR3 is TGTGCCAGCAGCCTAGGACAGTTAATGGTGACCCAGTACTTC.

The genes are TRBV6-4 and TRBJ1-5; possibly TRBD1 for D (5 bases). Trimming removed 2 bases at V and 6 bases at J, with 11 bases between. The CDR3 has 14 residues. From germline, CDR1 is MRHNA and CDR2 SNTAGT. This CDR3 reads CASSDGVTGQPQHF. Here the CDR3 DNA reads TGTGCCAGCAGTGACGGGGTCACAGGTCAGCCCCAGCATTTT.

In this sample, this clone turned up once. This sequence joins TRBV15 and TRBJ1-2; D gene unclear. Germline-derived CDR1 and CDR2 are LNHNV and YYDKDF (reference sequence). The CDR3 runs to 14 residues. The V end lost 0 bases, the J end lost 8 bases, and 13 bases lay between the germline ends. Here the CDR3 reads CATSRDTVGWGYTF. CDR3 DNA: TGTGCCACCAGCAGAGATACAGTGGGTTGGGGCTACACCTTC.

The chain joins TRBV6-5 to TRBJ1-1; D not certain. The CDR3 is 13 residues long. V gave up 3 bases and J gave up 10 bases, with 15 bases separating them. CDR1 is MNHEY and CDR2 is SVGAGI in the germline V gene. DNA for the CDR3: TGTGCCAGCAGTTATTACCGGGCCACCGTAGCTTTCTTT. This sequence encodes CASSYYRATVAFF.

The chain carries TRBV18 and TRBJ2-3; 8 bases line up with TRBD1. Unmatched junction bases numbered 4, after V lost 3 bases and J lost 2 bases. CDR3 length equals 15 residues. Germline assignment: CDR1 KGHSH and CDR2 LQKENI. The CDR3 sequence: CASSPDRDVTDTQYF. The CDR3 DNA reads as TGTGCCAGCTCACCGGACAGGGATGTCACAGATACGCAGTATTTT.

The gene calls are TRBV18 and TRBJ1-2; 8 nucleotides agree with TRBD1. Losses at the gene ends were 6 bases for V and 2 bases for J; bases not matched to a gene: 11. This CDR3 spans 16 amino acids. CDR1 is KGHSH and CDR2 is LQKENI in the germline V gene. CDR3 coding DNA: TGTGCCAGCTCTTACACAATAAACAGGGGGAACTATGGCTACACCTTC. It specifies CASSYTINRGNYGYTF.

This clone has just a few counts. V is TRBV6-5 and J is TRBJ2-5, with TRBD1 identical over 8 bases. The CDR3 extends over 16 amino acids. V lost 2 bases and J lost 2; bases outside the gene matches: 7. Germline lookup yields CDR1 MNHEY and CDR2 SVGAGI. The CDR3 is CASSYRRDRPQETQYF. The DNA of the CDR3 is TGTGCCAGCAGTTACCGCCGGGACAGGCCTCAAGAGACCCAGTACTTC.

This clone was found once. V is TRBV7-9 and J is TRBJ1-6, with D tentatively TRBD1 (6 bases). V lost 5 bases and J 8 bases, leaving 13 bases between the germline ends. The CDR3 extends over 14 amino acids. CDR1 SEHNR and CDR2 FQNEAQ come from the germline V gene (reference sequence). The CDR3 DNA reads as TGTGCCAGCAGCCTGCAGGGGCGGGATTCACCCCTCCACTTT. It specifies CASSLQGRDSPLHF.

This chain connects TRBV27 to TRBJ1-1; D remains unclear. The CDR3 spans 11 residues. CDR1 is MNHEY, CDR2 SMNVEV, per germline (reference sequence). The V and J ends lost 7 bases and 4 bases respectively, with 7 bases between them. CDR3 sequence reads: CASTHGTEAFF. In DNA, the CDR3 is TGTGCCAGCACCCACGGCACTGAAGCTTTCTTT.

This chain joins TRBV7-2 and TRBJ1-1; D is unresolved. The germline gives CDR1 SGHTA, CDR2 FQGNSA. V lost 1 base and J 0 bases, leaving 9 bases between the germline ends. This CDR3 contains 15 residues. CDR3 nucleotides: TGTGCCAGCAGCTTAGATAGGGCCGTGAACACTGAAGCTTTCTTT. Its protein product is CASSLDRAVNTEAFF.

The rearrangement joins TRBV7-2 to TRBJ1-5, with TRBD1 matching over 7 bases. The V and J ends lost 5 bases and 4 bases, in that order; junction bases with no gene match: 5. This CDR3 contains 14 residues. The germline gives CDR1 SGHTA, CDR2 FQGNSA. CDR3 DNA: TGTGCCAGCAGCCAGGGGACAGCTAATCAGCCCCAGCATTTT. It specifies CASSQGTANQPQHF.

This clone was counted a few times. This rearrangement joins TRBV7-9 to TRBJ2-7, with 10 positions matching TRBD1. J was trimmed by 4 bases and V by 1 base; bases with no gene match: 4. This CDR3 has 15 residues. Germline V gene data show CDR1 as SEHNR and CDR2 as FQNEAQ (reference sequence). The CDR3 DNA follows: TGTGCCAGCAGCTTAGGGGGACAGGGGCGGTACGAGCAGTACTTC. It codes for CASSLGGQGRYEQYF.

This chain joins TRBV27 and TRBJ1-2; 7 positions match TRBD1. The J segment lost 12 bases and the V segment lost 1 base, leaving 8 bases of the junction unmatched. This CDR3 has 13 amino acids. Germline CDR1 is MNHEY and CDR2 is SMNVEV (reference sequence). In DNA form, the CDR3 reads TGTGCCAGCAGTTTATACGCCGGGACAGCCGACACCTTC. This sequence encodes CASSLYAGTADTF.

CDR3 protein: CASSQAPTWTGENIQYF. The CDR3 region has the DNA TGTGCCAGCAGCCAAGCCCCTACCTGGACAGGGGAAAACATTCAGTACTTC. This chain links TRBV3-1 (or the pseudogene TRBV3-2) with TRBJ2-4; 9 nucleotides agree with TRBD1. Germline values: CDR1 LGHDT, CDR2 YNNKEL (reference sequence). The V segment lost 1 base and the J segment 5 bases; nucleotides outside the gene matches: 9. The CDR3 extends over 17 amino acids.

CDR3 sequence reads: CASTDRARAFF. CDR3 nucleotide sequence: TGTGCCAGCACCGACAGGGCCCGAGCTTTCTTT. The chain is built from TRBV12-3 or TRBV12-4 and TRBJ1-1, with 7 bases that match TRBD1. V shed 7 bases and J 10 bases; nucleotides not matched to a gene: 6. The CDR3 totals 11 residues.

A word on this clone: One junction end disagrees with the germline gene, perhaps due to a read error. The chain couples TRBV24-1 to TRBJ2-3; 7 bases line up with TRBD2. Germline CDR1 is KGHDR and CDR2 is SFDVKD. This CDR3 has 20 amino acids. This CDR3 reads CATSANGGTTKTISTDTQYF. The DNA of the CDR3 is TGTGCCACAAGTGCGAACGGGGGGACCACTAAAACGATTAGCACAGATACGCAGTATTTT.